The clone carrying this TCR beta chain was counted ten times or more. Its antigen is still unknown. The diagnostic basis comprised clinical symptoms, serum thyroxine and TRAb, thyroid ultrasound and orbital computed tomography. Germline V gene data show CDR1 as DFQATT and CDR2 as SNEGSKA (reference sequence). The CDR3 consists of 14 residues. V lost 3 bases and J 4 bases, leaving 16 bases between the germline ends. The sample belongs to a study of T cells in Graves' hyperthyroidism and ophthalmopathy. The overall study: Upon initial diagnosis and before any treatment, peripheral blood was collected.

Amplification of TCR beta CDR3 regions was performed using RNA transcripts as template. Primed by the HTBI set, a first-round RT-PCR was run on the TCR CDR3. TCRdb re-called the multiplex PCR reads with MiXCR, one entry per CDR3 protein. The repertoire holds about 59,000 distinct CDR3 sequences, approximately 57% seen once, with approximately 3.4% in the top ten. Study findings and constraints: Researchers found most expanded thyroid clonotypes above 0.001 in blood as well.

Sequencing was performed on blood. The receptor comes from a woman aged 60-70 years with Graves' ophthalmopathy. The chain links TRBV20-1 to TRBJ2-7; D is perhaps TRBD1 (6 bases). In nucleotides, the CDR3 is TGCAGTGCTAGGCTGACAGGTTACTCGTACGAGCAGTACTTC. Translating gives CSARLTGYSYEQYF.